This passage covers 24 T cell receptor beta chains from one sample sequenced in a study of blood T cell repertoires in COVID-19. Data came from immunoSEQ multiplex PCR; TCRdb stores just in-frame clones and leaves some out. The sample carries about 270,000 clones, roughly 91% recorded once. Sample: PBMCs or T cells enriched from blood (not recorded which). These receptors all come from a woman in her sixties or seventies in a cohort exposed to, infected with or recovered from COVID-19 (not recorded which).

Only a few counts were recorded for this clone. The gene calls are TRBV11-2 and TRBJ1-3; a weak D match, TRBD1 (6 bases). This CDR3 spans 16 amino acids. With 3 bases removed from V and 0 bases from J, the gap between germline ends came to 12 bases. Germline V gene sequence: CDR1 SGHAT, CDR2 FQNNGV. The CDR3 nucleotides are TGTGCCAGCAGCTTGGACAGCCAATACTCTGGAAACACCATATATTTT. Translated: CASSLDSQYSGNTIYF.

The chain is built from TRBV5-1 and TRBJ2-4, with 10 bases matching TRBD2. Unmatched junction bases numbered 3, after V lost 0 bases and J lost 6 bases. This CDR3 contains 15 residues. Looked up from germline, CDR1 is SGHRS and CDR2 is YFSETQ. This CDR3 is CASSLGSGRANIQYF. In DNA form, the CDR3 reads TGCGCCAGCAGCTTGGGGAGCGGGAGGGCAAACATTCAGTACTTC.

The chain combines TRBV28 with TRBJ2-3; D is perhaps TRBD1 (6 bases). Germline V gene lookup returns CDR1 MDHEN and CDR2 SYDVKM. The CDR3 extends over 17 amino acids. Trimming removed 3 bases from V and 5 bases from J, with 21 bases in between. The CDR3, as DNA: TGTGCCAGCAGTTTCTGGGTAGGTGGACAGAGGAAAGATACGCAGTATTTT. It codes for CASSFWVGGQRKDTQYF.

The genes are TRBV19 and TRBJ2-7; 9 positions match TRBD1. V trimming: 5 bases; J trimming: 3 bases; junction bases outside the gene matches: 5. Germline CDR1 reads LNHDA; CDR2 reads SQIVND (reference sequence). The CDR3 totals 14 residues. This CDR3 is CASSRGDRDYEQYF. As DNA, the CDR3 is TGTGCCAGTAGTCGAGGGGACAGGGACTACGAGCAGTACTTC.

This chain connects TRBV4-2 to TRBJ2-7; TRBD2 matches at 8 bases. The V gene's germline CDR1 is LGHNA and CDR2 YNFKEQ. CDR3 length: 16 residues. V dropped 3 bases and J dropped 3; count of bases not matched to a gene: 10. The CDR3 DNA is TGTGCCAGCAGCCAGCTGACTAGCGTTAACTACTACGAGCAGTACTTC. It is translated as CASSQLTSVNYYEQYF.

The V and J genes are TRBV9 and TRBJ2-7, with 10 bases matching TRBD2. The CDR3 consists of 16 residues. V was clipped by 5 bases and J by 4 bases; unmatched bases: 12. The germline V gene encodes CDR1 SGDLS and CDR2 YYNGEE. CDR3 protein: CASSVAAASGSYEQYF. In nucleotides, the CDR3 is TGTGCCAGCAGTGTGGCCGCGGCTAGCGGGAGTTACGAGCAGTACTTC.

The J gene is TRBJ2-1, the V gene TRBV20-1; 7 positions match TRBD2. The CDR3 extends over 11 amino acids. The junction had 5 bases not matched to a gene; V was cut back by 5 bases and J by 10 bases. The germline V gene encodes CDR1 DFQATT and CDR2 SNEGSKA (reference sequence). CDR3 DNA sequence: TGCAGTGCTCGGGAGGAAGGGGAGCAGTTCTTC. Its translation is CSAREEGEQFF.

J is TRBJ2-7 and V is TRBV19; 9 bases are a match to TRBD1. CDR1 is LNHDA and CDR2 is SQIVND in the germline V gene (reference sequence). Trimming at V came to 6 bases and at J to 2 bases, leaving 8 bases not matched to a gene. The CDR3 runs to 15 residues. CDR3 coding DNA: TGTGCCAGTAGGGATTCCGGGACAGGGCCCTACGAGCAGTACTTC. Translating it yields CASRDSGTGPYEQYF.

The chain couples TRBV6-5 to TRBJ2-3, with TRBD1 matching 8 bases. The length of the CDR3 is 14 residues. Germline CDR1 reads MNHEY; CDR2 reads SVGAGI. The V segment lost 5 bases and the J segment 3 bases; nucleotides outside the gene matches: 4. DNA for the CDR3: TGTGCCAGCAGTCTCGGACAGGGAACAGATACGCAGTATTTT. It translates to CASSLGQGTDTQYF.

The chain carries TRBV7-3 and TRBJ2-1; 9 bases map to TRBD2. The length of the CDR3 is 16 residues. CDR1 is SGHTA and CDR2 is FQGTGA in the germline V gene. V was clipped by 0 bases and J by 4 bases; unmatched bases: 4. This CDR3 reads CASSLTGLAGYNEQFF. CDR3 in DNA: TGTGCCAGCAGCTTAACTGGGCTAGCGGGATACAATGAGCAGTTCTTC.

The chain is built from TRBV28 and TRBJ2-7, with 9 bases matching TRBD2. The germline CDR1 and CDR2 sequences are MDHEN and SYDVKM. The CDR3 runs 15 residues. V lost 3 bases to trimming and J lost 1 base; unmatched junction nucleotides: 4. The CDR3 protein is CASSFPGLASYEQYF. CDR3 bases: TGTGCCAGCAGTTTCCCGGGACTAGCTTCCTACGAGCAGTACTTC.

This clone was recorded once. The gene calls are TRBV24-1 and TRBJ2-1; D ambiguous. The CDR3 is 16 residues long. The germline V gene has CDR1 KGHDR and CDR2 SFDVKD. V lost 1 base, J lost 0 bases, and 9 bases lay in between. The CDR3 spells CATSDFVASSYNEQFF. CDR3 in DNA: TGTGCCACCAGTGATTTCGTTGCTAGCTCCTACAATGAGCAGTTCTTC.

The V gene is TRBV5-1, the J gene TRBJ2-1; 7 nucleotides align to TRBD1. This CDR3 is 15 amino acids long. V dropped 5 bases and J dropped 5; count of bases not matched to a gene: 10. CDR1 and CDR2 from the germline V gene are SGHRS and YFSETQ. CDR3: CASRRRTGEHNEQFF. The CDR3 nucleotides read TGCGCCAGCAGGCGCAGAACAGGGGAGCACAATGAGCAGTTCTTC.

J is TRBJ1-1 and V is TRBV12-3 or TRBV12-4; TRBD1 matches 8 bases. V was pared by 3 bases and J by 7 bases, with 4 bases of the junction left unmatched. There are 13 residues in the CDR3. In DNA form, the CDR3 reads TGTGCCAGCAGTTTGGGACAGGCGGATGAAGCTTTCTTT. Residues: CASSLGQADEAFF.

This chain connects TRBV2 to TRBJ2-5; 8 positions match TRBD1. The V and J ends lost 3 bases and 9 bases, in that order; junction bases with no gene match: 0. This CDR3 contains 11 residues. CDR1 and CDR2 (germline): SNHLY, FYNNEI. The chain's CDR3 is CASSDRGPQYF. In nucleotides, the CDR3 is TGTGCCAGCAGTGACAGGGGGCCCCAGTACTTC.

The chain combines TRBV7-8 with TRBJ1-2; no definite D call. Germline values: CDR1 SGHVS, CDR2 FQNEAQ. This CDR3 is 12 amino acids long. Trimming shortened V by 5 bases and J by 4 bases, and 8 bases separated the two germline ends. CDR3 amino acids: CASSLGIYGYTF. The CDR3 DNA sequence: TGTGCCAGCAGCCTCGGGATCTATGGCTACACCTTC. The full variable domain, rest sourced from reference TRBV7-8 and TRBJ1-2, is GAGVSQSPRYKVAKRGQDVALRCDPISGHVSLFWYQQALGQGPEFLTYFQNEAQLDKSGLPSDRFFAERPEGSVSTLKIQRTQQEDSAVYLCASSLGIYGYTFGSGTRLTVV.

This rearrangement joins TRBV7-9 to TRBJ1-4, with D uncertain. V was shortened by 4 bases and J by 5 bases, with 11 bases between the two germline ends. Germline-derived CDR1 and CDR2 are SEHNR and FQNEAQ (reference sequence). CDR3 length equals 14 residues. The CDR3 coding sequence is TGTGCCAGCAGCTCCGCGGGGTGGAATGAAAAACTGTTTTTT. Translated: CASSSAGWNEKLFF.

The chain joins TRBV7-9 to TRBJ2-2, with D perhaps matching TRBD1 (6 bases). V shed 5 bases and J shed 7 bases, with 17 bases lying between them. CDR3 length equals 15 residues. The germline V gene encodes CDR1 SEHNR and CDR2 FQNEAQ (reference sequence). The CDR3: CASSLGTSTIGELFF. In DNA, the CDR3 is TGTGCCAGCAGCCTGGGGACATCTACGATCGGGGAGCTGTTTTTT.

The V call is TRBV27, the J call TRBJ2-6, with 10 positions matching TRBD1. CDR3 length: 19 residues. V gave up 5 bases and J gave up 4 bases; unmatched junction bases: 14. CDR1 is MNHEY and CDR2 is SMNVEV in the germline V gene (reference sequence). The CDR3 coding sequence is TGTGCCAGCAGTGCCGACAGGGGGCAAAGTCTTTCGGGGGCCAACGTCCTGACTTTC. This gives the protein CASSADRGQSLSGANVLTF.

The chain combines TRBV5-1 with TRBJ2-1; 8 bases fit TRBD2. This CDR3 spans 17 amino acids. Germline V gene data show CDR1 as SGHRS and CDR2 as YFSETQ. The V gene end was trimmed by 1 base and the J gene end by 4 bases; junction bases not matched to a gene: 10. CDR3 DNA sequence: TGCGCCAGCAGCTTGCGATTCTCGCGGGAGGCTTACAATGAGCAGTTCTTC. Its translation: CASSLRFSREAYNEQFF.

The chain combines TRBV7-2 with TRBJ2-1, with TRBD2 identical over 7 bases. The CDR3 length is 14 residues. Germline CDR1 is SGHTA and CDR2 is FQGNSA. The V and J ends lost 1 base and 5 bases, in that order; junction bases with no gene match: 2. The CDR3: CASSLGLANNEQFF. The CDR3 bases are TGTGCCAGCAGCTTAGGACTAGCCAACAATGAGCAGTTCTTC.

The chain carries TRBV11-3 and TRBJ2-7, with TRBD2 as a possible D gene (7 bases). Germline CDR1 is SGHNT and CDR2 is YENEEA. This CDR3 spans 14 amino acids. V was clipped by 5 bases and J by 2 bases, with 13 bases between them. The CDR3 sequence is CASSPGGSTYEQYF. The CDR3 DNA reads TGTGCCAGCAGCCCGGGGGGCTCGACCTACGAGCAGTACTTC. The whole variable domain, remainder taken from reference TRBV11-3 and TRBJ2-7, is EAGVVQSPRYKIIEKKQPVAFWCNPISGHNTLYWYLQNLGQGPELLIRYENEEAVDDSQLPKDRFSAERLKGVDSTLKIQPAELGDSAVYLCASSPGGSTYEQYFGPGTRLTVT.

The rearrangement uses TRBV7-2 and TRBJ1-2; possible D gene TRBD1, 5 bases. The V gene's germline CDR1 is SGHTA and CDR2 FQGNSA. V was cut by 1 base and J by 6 bases, with 12 bases left in between. CDR3 length: 14 amino acids. This CDR3 reads CASSLVVTANGYTF. In DNA form, the CDR3 reads TGTGCCAGCAGCTTAGTAGTGACAGCTAATGGCTACACCTTC.

This rearrangement joins TRBV19 to TRBJ2-5; 14 bases are a match to TRBD2. Germline V lookup: CDR1 LNHDA, CDR2 SQIVND (reference sequence). Trimming took 4 bases from V and 5 from J; bases not matched to a gene: 6. CDR3 size: 16 residues. The DNA of the CDR3 is TGTGCCAGTAGTACCGGGACTAGCGGGAGTATGGAGACCCAGTACTTC. Translated: CASSTGTSGSMETQYF.